These 22 T cell receptor beta chains were all obtained from the same sample, sequenced in a study of shared clonotypes between healthy human individuals. Generated by immunoSEQ multiplex PCR, the TCRdb table keeps only in-frame clones and is missing some. The sample has under 2,500,000 clones, almost 96% seen once; the top ten hold around 0.13%. Sequences were obtained from naive CD4+ T cells sorted from blood. As to subset: CD45RA+ positively selected. The receptor set was obtained from a man between 18 and 35 years old in good health.

The rearrangement uses TRBV19 and TRBJ1-1, with TRBD1 identical over 7 bases. The CDR3 has 13 residues. The V segment lost 5 bases and the J segment 5 bases; nucleotides outside the gene matches: 5. CDR1 is LNHDA, CDR2 SQIVND, per germline (reference sequence). CDR3 in DNA: TGTGCCAGTAGTCGGACAGGAGAGACTGAAGCTTTCTTT. Protein: CASSRTGETEAFF.

This clone was recorded only once. CDR3 residues: CASSGTGTGSEKLFF. As DNA, the CDR3 is TGTGCCAGCAGCGGTACCGGGACAGGGAGCGAAAAACTGTTTTTT. This chain connects TRBV9 to TRBJ1-4; TRBD1 matches 9 bases. Germline lookup yields CDR1 SGDLS and CDR2 YYNGEE. The J segment lost 8 bases and the V segment lost 3 bases, leaving 8 bases of the junction unmatched. This CDR3 contains 15 residues.

The chain links TRBV5-1 to TRBJ2-1; TRBD2 matches 11 bases. This CDR3 contains 17 residues. Germline CDR1 is SGHRS and CDR2 is YFSETQ. Trimming cost V 1 base and J 6 bases; bases outside gene matches: 9. DNA for the CDR3: TGCGCCAGCAGCTTGAGGCGGTTAGCGGGGGGGCTCAATGAGCAGTTCTTC. This sequence encodes CASSLRRLAGGLNEQFF.

The chain couples TRBV30 to TRBJ2-1; D uncertain. CDR3 length: 16 amino acids. Germline V gene lookup returns CDR1 GTSNPN and CDR2 SVGIG (reference sequence). V was trimmed by 0 bases and J by 0 bases, leaving 12 bases between them. DNA for the CDR3: TGTGCCTGGAGTGTAGACGCGCGGAGCTCCTACAATGAGCAGTTCTTC. Its protein is CAWSVDARSSYNEQFF.

V is TRBV4-1 and J is TRBJ1-3; D uncertain. The CDR3 loop spans 12 amino acids. Germline loops: CDR1 MGHRA, CDR2 YSYEKL. V gave up 4 bases and J gave up 5 bases, with 6 bases separating them. In nucleotides, the CDR3 is TGCGCCAGCAGCCCCGACCGAAACACCATATATTTT. Translated, it gives CASSPDRNTIYF.

This clone was detected only once. The rearrangement uses TRBV6-5 and TRBJ1-6; unclear D gene. Trimming removed 6 bases from V and 7 bases from J, with 13 bases in between. The CDR3 loop spans 14 amino acids. Germline CDR1 is MNHEY and CDR2 is SVGAGI. The CDR3 bases are TGTGCCAGCAGAAGGCAGGAATCGAATTCACCCCTCCACTTT. This translates into CASRRQESNSPLHF.

The V call is TRBV5-4, the J call TRBJ2-2; maybe TRBD1 (6 bases). The germline V and J ends were trimmed by 4 bases and 5 bases, with 15 bases remaining between them. Germline V gene data show CDR1 as SGHNT and CDR2 as YYREEE (reference sequence). The CDR3 runs to 15 residues. The CDR3 loop reads CASSRDISGTGELFF. The CDR3 DNA reads as TGTGCCAGCAGCCGGGACATATCGGGGACCGGGGAGCTGTTTTTT.

The CDR3: CASSNLDGDEQFF. DNA for the CDR3: TGTGCCAGCTCAAACCTGGATGGCGATGAGCAGTTCTTC. The chain links TRBV18 to TRBJ2-1; D is undetermined. CDR3 length equals 13 residues. Germline lookup yields CDR1 KGHSH and CDR2 LQKENI. V lost 5 bases and J 8 bases, leaving 13 bases between the germline ends.

Comments on this clone: Additional DNA sequences in this sample encode the identical CDR3. The chain combines TRBV5-4 with TRBJ2-2, with unresolved D. CDR3 length: 14 amino acids. V shed 0 bases and J shed 2 bases, with 5 bases lying between them. From germline, CDR1 is SGHNT and CDR2 YYREEE (reference sequence). CDR3 nucleotides: TGTGCCAGCAGCTTGGTAGCTAACACCGGGGAGCTGTTTTTT. Its protein product is CASSLVANTGELFF.

In DNA form, the CDR3 reads TGTGCCAGCAGCTTAGCGATAAGGGCGGGTCAGCCCCAGCATTTT. It codes for CASSLAIRAGQPQHF. The chain uses TRBV7-8 and TRBJ1-5; D unresolved. Germline V lookup: CDR1 SGHVS, CDR2 FQNEAQ. V lost 0 bases and J lost 6, with 12 bases in between. CDR3 size: 15 residues.

The chain couples TRBV6-5 to TRBJ1-1; D is ambiguous. This CDR3 spans 13 amino acids. With 0 bases removed from V and 7 bases from J, the gap between germline ends came to 9 bases. CDR1 is MNHEY and CDR2 is SVGAGI in the germline V gene. This CDR3 is CASSYSPRGEAFF. Written as DNA, the CDR3 is TGTGCCAGCAGTTACTCGCCTCGGGGTGAAGCTTTCTTT.

In its sample, this clone was seen once. The chain recombines TRBV7-8 with TRBJ2-2; D is unclear. V lost 5 bases to trimming and J lost 2 bases, with 12 bases between them. The germline CDR1 and CDR2 sequences are SGHVS and FQNEAQ. The CDR3 is 15 residues long. The CDR3 nucleotides read TGTGCCAGCAGCCGAGAGCTACTTAACACCGGGGAGCTGTTTTTT. Its protein is CASSRELLNTGELFF.

This clone has just one count. V is TRBV7-9 and J is TRBJ2-3; tentative D call: TRBD1 (5 bases). The CDR3 spans 16 residues. Between the trimmed V and J ends, which lost 4 bases and 2 bases, there was a span of 16 bases. Looked up from germline, CDR1 is SEHNR and CDR2 is FQNEAQ (reference sequence). The CDR3: CASSYGRAPITDTQYF. For the CDR3, the DNA is TGTGCCAGCAGCTATGGCAGGGCCCCCATCACAGATACGCAGTATTTT.

The chain couples TRBV5-1 to TRBJ1-2; 7 bases are shared with TRBD1. Trimming took 0 bases from V and 0 from J; bases not matched to a gene: 8. Germline CDR1 and CDR2: SGHRS and YFSETQ. This CDR3 has 17 amino acids. The CDR3 DNA is TGCGCCAGCAGCTTGGGACAGGGACCAATAGCTAACTATGGCTACACCTTC. This translates into CASSLGQGPIANYGYTF.

This clone was counted once. Here the CDR3 DNA reads TGTGCCAGTAGTACGCCGGGACAGGGCAATGAGCAGTTCTTC. It codes for CASSTPGQGNEQFF. This chain uses TRBV19 with TRBJ2-1; TRBD1 agrees at 9 bases. V lost 4 bases to trimming and J lost 6 bases; unmatched junction nucleotides: 4. CDR1 LNHDA and CDR2 SQIVND come from the germline V gene (reference sequence). This CDR3 contains 14 residues. The whole variable domain, remainder taken from reference TRBV19 and TRBJ2-1, is DGGITQSPKYLFRKEGQNVTLSCEQNLNHDAMYWYRQDPGQGLRLIYYSQIVNDFQKGDIAEGYSVSREKKESFPLTVTSAQKNPTAFYLCASSTPGQGNEQFFGPGTRLTVL.

The rearrangement links TRBV11-2 to TRBJ1-2; 11 bases map to TRBD1. The CDR3 totals 16 residues. Looked up from germline, CDR1 is SGHAT and CDR2 is FQNNGV. The J segment lost 6 bases and the V segment lost 1 base, leaving 7 bases of the junction unmatched. The CDR3 nucleotides read TGTGCCAGCAGCTTAGGGACAGGGGGCGGGAAGGATGGCTACACCTTC. It yields the protein CASSLGTGGGKDGYTF. The full variable domain, its missing parts supplied by reference TRBV11-2 and TRBJ1-2, is EAGVAQSPRYKIIEKRQSVAFWCNPISGHATLYWYQQILGQGPKLLIQFQNNGVVDDSQLPKDRFSAERLKGVDSTLKIQPAKLEDSAVYLCASSLGTGGGKDGYTFGSGTRLTVV.

The rearrangement joins TRBV28 to TRBJ2-7, with 7 nucleotides matching TRBD1. Germline lookup yields CDR1 MDHEN and CDR2 SYDVKM. The V segment lost 3 bases and the J segment 4 bases; nucleotides outside the gene matches: 6. This CDR3 has 14 amino acids. The CDR3 region has the DNA TGTGCCAGCAGTTTCAGAAGGGACAGTTACGAGCAGTACTTC. Amino acid sequence: CASSFRRDSYEQYF. Full variable domain (missing parts from reference TRBV28 and TRBJ2-7): DVKVTQSSRYLVKRTGEKVFLECVQDMDHENMFWYRQDPGLGLRLIYFSYDVKMKEKGDIPEGYSVSREKKERFSLILESASTNQTSMYLCASSFRRDSYEQYFGPGTRLTVT.

In DNA, the CDR3 is TGTGCCAGCAGAGTTAGCGGGGGCACAGATACGCAGTATTTT. Amino acids: CASRVSGGTDTQYF. V is TRBV6-6 and J is TRBJ2-3; 8 positions agree with TRBD2. The trim removed 6 bases at V and 1 base at J, leaving 3 bases unmatched. The CDR3 totals 14 residues. Germline CDR1 is MNHNY and CDR2 is SVGAGI (reference sequence).

This clone occurred once. The gene calls are TRBV11-2 and TRBJ2-5; D is perhaps TRBD2 (5 bases). V lost 6 bases and J lost 7, with 15 bases in between. Germline CDR1 and CDR2: SGHAT and FQNNGV. This CDR3 contains 13 residues. The CDR3 region has the DNA TGTGCCAGCAGATCTTTACGGGATGGGACCCAGTACTTC. Protein sequence: CASRSLRDGTQYF.

The CDR3 DNA reads as TGTGCCAGCAGTCGCCCCCAAGAGACCCAGTACTTC. It translates to CASSRPQETQYF. The chain couples TRBV7-8 to TRBJ2-5; D gene unclear. The V end lost 6 bases, the J end lost 1 base, and 6 bases lay between the germline ends. The CDR3 loop spans 12 amino acids. Germline V CDR1 and CDR2: SGHVS, FQNEAQ.

The J gene is TRBJ2-5, the V gene TRBV7-9; D may be TRBD2 (5 bases). The CDR3 is 15 amino acids. V was pared by 0 bases and J by 1 base, with 9 bases between. Per the germline V gene, CDR1 is SEHNR and CDR2 is FQNEAQ (reference sequence). CDR3 protein: CASSLAPGIQETQYF. The CDR3 DNA is TGTGCCAGCAGCTTAGCCCCGGGAATCCAAGAGACCCAGTACTTC.

The chain couples TRBV9 to TRBJ2-3; 13 bases align to TRBD2. The CDR3 is 17 residues long. Germline V gene sequence: CDR1 SGDLS, CDR2 YYNGEE. Trimming cost V 0 bases and J 1 base; bases outside gene matches: 2. The CDR3 reads CASSVGTSGSGTDTQYF. The DNA for the CDR3 is TGTGCCAGCAGCGTAGGGACTAGCGGGAGTGGCACAGATACGCAGTATTTT.